The clone carrying this T cell receptor (beta chain) was picked up a small number of times. The target antigen is unknown. This specimen comes from a study of cytomegalovirus exposure and HLA in healthy donors. General observations from the study: The listing of 150 or so TCR beta chains classed them as cytomegalovirus-associated. The later analysis indicated that the majority of CMV-associated TCR beta chains appeared HLA-restricted.

Primers: 60 Vbeta forward and 13 Jbeta reverse. Only in-frame clones appear in the TCRdb table, and some are missing; sequencing was by immunoSEQ multiplex PCR. The repertoire consists of over 150,000 clones, with around 86% occurring once and the leading ten covering about 1.6%. The sample taken for sequencing was PBMCs. The sequence came from a man in his fifties or sixties in good health and CMV-seronegative.

The CDR3 is CASSLVGQGSGTEAFF. CDR3 coding DNA: TGTGCCAGCAGCTTGGTGGGTCAGGGGTCGGGCACTGAAGCTTTCTTT. J is TRBJ1-1 and V is TRBV5-8; a weak D match, TRBD1 (6 bases). This CDR3 region has 16 residues. Germline assignment: CDR1 SGHTS and CDR2 YDEGEE. V lost 0 bases, J lost 4 bases, and 16 bases lay in between.